This TCR beta chain stems from a study of beta chain features in type 1 diabetes. General study findings and limits: Type 1 diabetes patients had VDJ junctions that carried fewer insertions and more deletions. In patients and controls equally, PCR might favor templates that are shorter. Any HLA effect on TCRB rearrangement was left unresolved by small sub-analyses.

Sequenced material consisted of expressed TCRB transcripts (all of the isolated RNA was reverse transcribed). The assay was immunoSEQ multiplex PCR, and TCRdb's table has in-frame clones only and misses some. The profile shows about 360,000 clones, roughly 13% of them singletons. Researchers reported sorting CD4+ naive, central memory, regulatory and stem cell-like memory cells via CD45RO/CCR7/CD25/CD127/CD95/CD27. This clone was counted a few times. Its specificity is unknown. This CDR3 is built from 16 residues. J was trimmed by 5 bases and V by 0 bases; bases with no gene match: 5. Germline V gene data show CDR1 as ENHRY and CDR2 as SYGVKD.

Sample: naive CD4+ T cells from blood. The chain carries TRBV10-3 and TRBJ2-1; the match to TRBD2 covers 9 bases. The source of this sequence is a man aged 18 to 30 in good health. CDR3 DNA sequence: TGTGCCATCAGTGAGTCTAGCGGGAGAGGACACAATGAGCAGTTCTTC. It codes for CAISESSGRGHNEQFF.